This T cell receptor beta chain stems from a study of shared clonotypes between healthy human individuals. CDR3 size: 14 residues. Germline loops: CDR1 MNHEY, CDR2 SVGAGI. V lost 6 bases, J lost 5 bases, and 3 bases stayed unmatched. The table came from immunoSEQ multiplex PCR; TCRdb's copy has only in-frame clones and leaves some out. The data contain about 2 million clones, over 85% of them singletons. This chain links TRBV6-5 with TRBJ2-1; 11 positions agree with TRBD2. The sample consisted of naive CD4+ T cells sorted from blood. Subset: CD45RA+ positively selected. This clonotype originated in a man aged 18 to 29 in good health. This CDR3 is CASRLGLADNEQFF. The CDR3 bases are TGTGCCAGCAGATTGGGACTAGCGGACAATGAGCAGTTCTTC.